A selection of T cell receptor beta chains follows, all from one sample in a study of T cells in Graves' hyperthyroidism and ophthalmopathy. Each CDR3 protein gets one entry after TCRdb re-called the multiplex PCR reads with MiXCR. The sample records a few hundred thousand distinct CDR3 sequences, under 60% being singletons. The sequenced sample was peripheral blood or thyroid tissue (not recorded which). These receptors were taken from a woman in her late teens or twenties with Graves' hyperthyroidism. Each CDR3 is given with its conserved first and last residue. Part of the rows lack a size; the others show once, few, many or a class for expanded clones.

NA	TRBV5-1	TRBJ1-2	CASGGTEGYTF
many	TRBV5-1	TRBJ1-1	CASTSGTGTEAFF
many	TRBV10-2	TRBJ2-3	CASVSFGTDTQYF
few	TRBV7-3	TRBJ2-1	CASSLEMRGWGENEQFF
few	TRBV14	TRBJ2-7	CASSQQTGTFSYEQYF
many	TRBV7-3	TRBJ2-7	CASSLSGRAFDEQYF
many	TRBV29-1	TRBJ2-7	CSVEEGSSATYEQYF
many	TRBV7-2	TRBJ2-5	CASSGRSRETQYF
many	TRBV7-3	TRBJ1-2	CASSTGSSGYTF
NA	TRBV7-2	TRBJ2-2	CASSSRGTELFF
few	TRBV29-1	TRBJ1-5	CSYDRGDQPQHF
NA	TRBV7-3	TRBJ2-6	CASSVTGTGLTGANVLTF
once	TRBV10-3	TRBJ1-1	CAIGRDTEAFF